The rows below give T cell receptor beta chains drawn from one sample of a study of blood T cell repertoires in COVID-19. Profiling relied on immunoSEQ multiplex PCR, and the TCRdb table lists in-frame clones only, not all of them. The sample records 70,000 to 100,000 clones, approximately 80% being singletons. Sequenced: peripheral blood. The receptors originated from a human donor in a cohort sampled during active COVID-19. The CDR3 runs from the conserved cysteine through the conserved F or W. The D gene is left open where the match is weak.

TGTGCCAGCAGCCAAGGCAGGGGCTACACCTTC	CASSQGRGYTF	NA	TRBV14	TRBJ1-2
TGTGCCAGCAGCAAAACTTTCGGACAGCTCTGTAATTCACCCCTCCACTTT	CASSKTFGQLCNSPLHF	NA	TRBV21-1	TRBJ1-6
TGTGCCAGCAGCCGTCCGGGACTAGCGGGAGGTGAGCAGTTCTTC	CASSRPGLAGGEQFF	TRBD2	TRBV6-5	TRBJ2-1
TGTGCCAGTAGTTATTCTTACGGGGGTGAGCAGTTCTTC	CASSYSYGGEQFF	NA	TRBV19	TRBJ2-1
TGTGCCAGCAGCTTGGGACTAGCGGGGGTGAGCGAGCAGTACTTC	CASSLGLAGVSEQYF	TRBD2	TRBV5-4	TRBJ2-7
TGTGCCAGCAGTTGGATCGGACAGGCTAACTATGGCTACACCTTC	CASSWIGQANYGYTF	TRBD1	TRBV28	TRBJ1-2
TGTGCCAGCAGTTACTCAGCTAGCGGGTTTTCGGATACGCAGTATTTT	CASSYSASGFSDTQYF	TRBD2	TRBV6-5	TRBJ2-3
TGTGCTAGTGGTTTGGTACTTGGTAGAGGGAACACCTTC	CASGLVLGRGNTF	NA	TRBV12-5	TRBJ1-2
TGCGCCAGCAGCCAAGATTGGGGGGGTGGAGGAAACACCATATATTTT	CASSQDWGGGGNTIYF	NA	TRBV4-1	TRBJ1-3
TGTGCCAGCAGCCCGGGACAGGACTATGGCTACACCTTC	CASSPGQDYGYTF	TRBD1	TRBV5-4	TRBJ1-2
TGTGCCAGCAGTTACAGCCCCCCGGGACAGGGATACGAGCAGTACTTC	CASSYSPPGQGYEQYF	TRBD1	TRBV27	TRBJ2-7
TGTGCCTGGAAGGGACAGGGGGCTTACGAGCAGTACTTC	CAWKGQGAYEQYF	TRBD1	TRBV30	TRBJ2-7
TGTGCCAGCAGTTATTCGGGGAGGAACACTGAAGCTTTCTTT	CASSYSGRNTEAFF	NA	TRBV6-5	TRBJ1-1
TGTGCCAGCAGTCCAAGGGAGGCTAGGCTGTTTTTT	CASSPREARLFF	NA	TRBV28	TRBJ2-2
TGTGCCAGCAGCTTGATTTCGGGACAAGGAGCTTTCTTT	CASSLISGQGAFF	NA	TRBV7-9	TRBJ1-1
TGTGCCACCAGCAGAGATCTAGGACGGAGGGCCTACGAGCAGTACTTC	CATSRDLGRRAYEQYF	NA	TRBV15	TRBJ2-7
TGCGCCAGCAGCCACAAAAGGGACAGTTCAACAGATACGCAGTATTTT	CASSHKRDSSTDTQYF	TRBD1	TRBV10-1	TRBJ2-3
TGTGCCAGCAGCCCGCGTCGGGGACAGACTTACACTGAAGCTTTCTTT	CASSPRRGQTYTEAFF	TRBD1	TRBV7-2	TRBJ1-1
TGTGCCAGCAGCCCTAGGACTAGCGGCACAGATACGCAGTATTTT	CASSPRTSGTDTQYF	TRBD2	TRBV5-4	TRBJ2-3
TGTGCCTGGAGTGTACTGGGGCGATCCTATAATTCACCCCTCCACTTT	CAWSVLGRSYNSPLHF	NA	TRBV30	TRBJ1-6